This T cell receptor (beta chain) is from a study of T cells in localized non-small cell lung cancer. Whole-study results and caveats: Sequence data derive from only one tumor region, so heterogeneity remains possible. Paired adjacent lung recovered a median around 60 of the top 100 tumor clones. Uninvolved neighboring lung showed the greatest T cell clonality, exceeding tumor.

The data were produced by immunoSEQ multiplex PCR, yet TCRdb's version contains in-frame clones alone and is incomplete. The sample lists 1,300 to 1,500 clones; just under 20% were seen once. About this clone itself: The antigen is unknown.

The sample consisted of normal lung tissue next to the tumor, taken before any cancer treatment. The receptor was derived from a woman aged 35-75 years with stage II lung adenocarcinoma.

CDR3 sequence: CASRRAGGATNEKLFF. The CDR3 nucleotides read TGTGCCAGCAGGAGGGCAGGGGGCGCGACTAATGAAAAACTGTTTTTT. The chain uses TRBV6-8 and TRBJ1-4; 8 bases agree with TRBD1. The CDR3 contains 16 residues. The germline V gene has CDR1 MNHGY and CDR2 SAAAGT. V lost 6 bases and J lost 2; bases outside the gene matches: 8.